This passage covers 30 T cell receptor beta chains from one sample sequenced in a study of blood T cell repertoires in COVID-19. Data came from immunoSEQ multiplex PCR; TCRdb stores just in-frame clones and leaves some out. Of around 150,000 clones listed, approximately 80% are singletons. Sequences were obtained from peripheral blood. The receptors were gathered from an elderly woman with active or convalescent COVID-19.

This chain links TRBV2 with TRBJ1-6; D is unresolved. CDR3 length: 13 amino acids. Germline V gene sequence: CDR1 SNHLY, CDR2 FYNNEI. The germline V and J ends were trimmed by 5 bases and 10 bases, with 12 bases remaining between them. CDR3 DNA: TGTGCCAGCAGTCGGGGAGTGGGGTCACCCCTCCACTTT. Encoded protein: CASSRGVGSPLHF.

This clone came up many times. V and J are TRBV6-2 or TRBV6-3 and TRBJ1-1; D uncertain. Germline loops: CDR1 MNHEY, CDR2 SVGEGT. V lost 0 bases and J 5 bases, leaving 13 bases between the germline ends. The CDR3 has 15 amino acids. The CDR3 sequence: CASSYSSGPGTEAFF. CDR3 nucleotides: TGTGCCAGCAGTTACTCGAGCGGTCCGGGGACTGAAGCTTTCTTT.

The chain carries TRBV10-3 and TRBJ1-6, with D perhaps matching TRBD1 (6 bases). Germline V lookup: CDR1 ENHRY, CDR2 SYGVKD. The CDR3 has 14 amino acids. Deletions cut 10 bases from V and 5 bases from J, with 15 bases between. In nucleotides, the CDR3 is TGTGCCACTGGCACAGGGCTCAATAATTCACCCCTCCACTTT. This sequence encodes CATGTGLNNSPLHF.

This clone was counted once. The CDR3 here is CASSVGGQGAFTSRGYTF. The CDR3 nucleotides read TGTGCCAGCAGCGTAGGGGGACAGGGGGCGTTTACCTCAAGGGGCTACACCTTC. V usage is TRBV9 and J usage is TRBJ1-2; 12 bases are shared with TRBD1. CDR1 and CDR2 (germline): SGDLS, YYNGEE. The CDR3 contains 18 residues. Trimming cost V 0 bases and J 8 bases; bases outside gene matches: 14.

This chain uses TRBV5-4 with TRBJ1-2, with D maybe TRBD1 (5 bases). This CDR3 spans 16 amino acids. Germline CDR1 and CDR2: SGHNT and YYREEE (reference sequence). V shed 0 bases and J shed 4 bases, with 16 bases lying between them. The CDR3 region has the DNA TGTGCCAGCAGCTTGGCCTTTGGTCAGGGACTCTATGGCTACACCTTC. Protein: CASSLAFGQGLYGYTF.

The rearrangement uses TRBV18 and TRBJ2-7, with TRBD2 matching over 10 bases. This CDR3 has 15 amino acids. V shed 5 bases, J shed 2 bases, and the junction held 6 bases outside the gene matches. Looked up from germline, CDR1 is KGHSH and CDR2 is LQKENI. The CDR3 DNA reads TGTGCCAGCTCAACGGGAGCGGGGGGGCCCTACGAGCAGTACTTC. Translated, it gives CASSTGAGGPYEQYF.

This clone was seen only a few times. This chain connects TRBV5-1 to TRBJ2-7, with a weak D call TRBD1 (5 bases). V lost 5 bases to trimming and J lost 9 bases, with 15 bases between them. From germline, CDR1 is SGHRS and CDR2 YFSETQ. The CDR3 runs to 12 residues. The DNA for the CDR3 is TGCGCCAGCAGTCTGGGGCAGGGCAGGCAGTACTTC. Translated, it gives CASSLGQGRQYF.

This clone was seen only a few times. CDR3 bases: TGTGCCAGCAGCTCCGCGGGGGGTGAAGGGGAGCAGTACTTC. This gives the protein CASSSAGGEGEQYF. The V gene is TRBV7-6, the J gene TRBJ2-7; 8 nucleotides agree with TRBD2. CDR1 is SGHVS and CDR2 is FNYEAQ in the germline V gene. CDR3 length: 14 amino acids. V dropped 4 bases and J dropped 7; count of bases not matched to a gene: 9.

The chain employs TRBV5-4 and TRBJ2-7; D perhaps matches TRBD1 (6 bases). V was cut by 0 bases and J by 3 bases, with 7 bases left in between. Germline V lookup: CDR1 SGHNT, CDR2 YYREEE (reference sequence). The CDR3 has 13 amino acids. The CDR3, as DNA: TGTGCCAGCAGCTTGGGACAGGACTACGAGCAGTACTTC. Protein: CASSLGQDYEQYF.

The chain joins TRBV6-1 to TRBJ1-1; D is possibly TRBD1 (5 bases). Germline V gene sequence: CDR1 MNHNS, CDR2 SASEGT. The CDR3 length is 14 residues. V gave up 3 bases and J gave up 6 bases, with 14 bases separating them. CDR3 in amino acids: CASSEREGSSEAFF. The CDR3, as DNA: TGTGCCAGCAGTGAGAGGGAGGGGAGTTCTGAAGCTTTCTTT.

This chain uses TRBV5-1 with TRBJ2-7, with D perhaps TRBD2 (5 bases). Germline V gene sequence: CDR1 SGHRS, CDR2 YFSETQ. This CDR3 contains 17 residues. Trimming shortened V by 0 bases and J by 2 bases, and 18 bases separated the two germline ends. CDR3 bases: TGCGCCAGCAGCTTGGTTCCCAGCGGAACTTCGACCTACGAGCAGTACTTC. Translated: CASSLVPSGTSTYEQYF.

This chain links TRBV25-1 with TRBJ1-2; 11 bases are shared with TRBD1. V shed 0 bases and J 13 bases; nucleotides not matched to a gene: 10. Germline V CDR1 and CDR2: MGHDK, SYGVNS. This CDR3 region has 15 residues. The DNA of the CDR3 is TGTGCCAGCAGTGAATACGCCGGACAGGGGGCATTTTTCACCTTC. Its translation is CASSEYAGQGAFFTF.

Points on this clone: Other DNA sequences of this sample code for an identical CDR3. The chain recombines TRBV10-3 with TRBJ2-7, with D possibly matching TRBD2 (5 bases). The V gene lost 2 bases and the J gene lost 0 bases, with 8 bases spanning the gap. The CDR3 is 14 amino acids. Germline CDR1 reads ENHRY; CDR2 reads SYGVKD. CDR3 sequence (DNA): TGTGCCATCAGTGAGGGGGAGAGCTCCTACGAGCAGTACTTC. It is translated as CAISEGESSYEQYF.

This clone was seen a few times. The CDR3 here is CASSDRPSYEQYF. CDR3 nucleotides: TGCGCCAGCAGTGACAGGCCCTCCTACGAGCAGTACTTC. The rearrangement links TRBV10-1 to TRBJ2-7; D ambiguous. Germline V lookup: CDR1 WNHNN, CDR2 SYGVQD (reference sequence). The CDR3 runs 13 residues. V lost 3 bases to trimming and J lost 0 bases, with 6 bases between them.

About this clone itself: One end of the junction is discordant with germline, which a read error may explain. The CDR3 DNA is TGTGCCAGCAGCCAAGATTCTGGAGACACCATATATTTT. Protein sequence: CASSQDSGDTIYF. The chain couples TRBV4-2 to TRBJ1-3; D uncertain. The CDR3 has 13 residues. The germline V gene encodes CDR1 LGHNA and CDR2 YNFKEQ.

The gene calls are TRBV19 and TRBJ1-3; no definite D call. This CDR3 is 15 amino acids long. Trimming removed 5 bases at V and 0 bases at J, with 11 bases between. Germline V gene lookup returns CDR1 LNHDA and CDR2 SQIVND (reference sequence). CDR3: CASSAQASSGNTIYF. In DNA, the CDR3 is TGTGCCAGTAGTGCCCAGGCGAGCTCTGGAAACACCATATATTTT.

This clone was observed at least ten times. The V and J genes are TRBV5-5 and TRBJ2-2; maybe TRBD2 (7 bases). The CDR3 has 14 residues. Trimming left V 3 bases short and J 6 bases short, with 12 bases between. Per the germline V gene, CDR1 is SGHKS and CDR2 is YYEKEE (reference sequence). DNA for the CDR3: TGTGCCAGCAGCTGGGGGGGCGAGCCCGGGGAGCTGTTTTTT. This gives the protein CASSWGGEPGELFF. The whole variable domain, remainder taken from reference TRBV5-5 and TRBJ2-2, is DAGVTQSPTHLIKTRGQQVTLRCSPISGHKSVSWYQQVLGQGPQFIFQYYEKEERGRGNFPDRFSARQFPNYSSELNVNALLLGDSALYLCASSWGGEPGELFFGEGSRLTVL.

The rearrangement links TRBV28 to TRBJ1-3; D is possibly TRBD1 (6 bases). There are 15 residues in the CDR3. V was pared by 5 bases and J by 0 bases, with 11 bases between. Germline values: CDR1 MDHEN, CDR2 SYDVKM. The CDR3 nucleotides read TGTGCCAGCAGTCCCAGGGGATCCTCTGGAAACACCATATATTTT. Its translation: CASSPRGSSGNTIYF.

V and J are TRBV13 and TRBJ1-2; maybe TRBD1 (5 bases). The germline gives CDR1 PRHDT, CDR2 FYEKMQ (reference sequence). V was trimmed by 4 bases and J by 5 bases, leaving 14 bases between them. The CDR3 length is 14 residues. The CDR3 protein is CASSSGVGFYGYTF. The CDR3 DNA reads as TGTGCCAGCAGCTCGGGGGTGGGATTTTATGGCTACACCTTC.

The rearrangement joins TRBV5-8 to TRBJ1-5; D not certain. The CDR3 runs to 14 residues. CDR1 and CDR2 from the germline V gene are SGHTS and YDEGEE. The V end lost 1 base, the J end lost 4 bases, and 9 bases lay between the germline ends. CDR3 in amino acids: CASSLSQVNQPQHF. CDR3 DNA sequence: TGTGCCAGCAGCTTGAGTCAGGTTAATCAGCCCCAGCATTTT.

The chain has TRBV5-1 and TRBJ1-3; maybe TRBD1 (5 bases). The V and J ends lost 0 bases and 0 bases respectively, with 13 bases between them. There are 17 residues in the CDR3. Germline-derived CDR1 and CDR2 are SGHRS and YFSETQ. DNA for the CDR3: TGCGCCAGCAGCTTGGGGCAGGGAGGTCGCTCTGGAAACACCATATATTTT. It translates to CASSLGQGGRSGNTIYF.

The rearrangement uses TRBV2 and TRBJ1-1, with 7 bases identical to TRBD1. CDR1 and CDR2 (germline): SNHLY, FYNNEI. V shed 6 bases and J 2 bases; nucleotides not matched to a gene: 3. The CDR3 is made up of 13 amino acids. CDR3 region: CASSTGANTEAFF. Here the CDR3 DNA reads TGTGCCAGCAGCACAGGGGCTAACACTGAAGCTTTCTTT.

The genes are TRBV6-5 and TRBJ1-2; the match to TRBD1 covers 9 bases. Germline V lookup: CDR1 MNHEY, CDR2 SVGAGI. The CDR3 contains 13 residues. V lost 3 bases, J lost 6 bases, and 2 bases stayed unmatched. The CDR3 sequence: CASSYWTGDGYTF. Written as DNA, the CDR3 is TGTGCCAGCAGTTATTGGACAGGGGATGGCTACACCTTC.

The rearrangement uses TRBV5-6 and TRBJ1-5, with a possible D match to TRBD1 (5 bases). The CDR3 has 14 amino acids. Germline CDR1 and CDR2: SGHDT and YYEEEE. V shed 1 base and J shed 9 bases, with 14 bases lying between them. The CDR3 is CASSLRDSLGPQHF. CDR3 bases: TGTGCCAGCAGCTTGAGGGACTCGCTCGGGCCCCAGCATTTT.

This chain uses TRBV11-3 with TRBJ1-4, with D possibly TRBD1 on 6 matching bases. This CDR3 contains 15 residues. CDR1 is SGHNT and CDR2 is YENEEA in the germline V gene. The V end was cut by 5 bases, the J end by 0 bases, with 10 bases between. The CDR3 bases are TGTGCCAGCAGCAGACGGACAGCAACTAATGAAAAACTGTTTTTT. Encoded protein: CASSRRTATNEKLFF.

The V gene is TRBV7-8, the J gene TRBJ1-6; 8 bases are shared with TRBD1. Germline trimming cut 5 bases from V and 7 bases from J; bases unmatched to any gene: 7. Germline V gene sequence: CDR1 SGHVS, CDR2 FQNEAQ. This CDR3 is 15 amino acids long. As DNA, the CDR3 is TGTGCCAGCAGCGACGACAGGGGTCGAAATTCACCCCTCCACTTT. Translation gives CASSDDRGRNSPLHF.

For the CDR3, the DNA is TGTGCCAGCAGCTTAGTTGCGGGAGGCTACACCTTC. Translation gives CASSLVAGGYTF. This sequence joins TRBV7-9 and TRBJ1-2, with unresolved D. The V gene lost 1 base and the J gene lost 8 bases, with 8 bases spanning the gap. Germline CDR1 SEHNR, CDR2 FQNEAQ (reference sequence). The CDR3 runs 12 residues.

The V and J genes are TRBV5-6 and TRBJ1-2, with D maybe TRBD1 (5 bases). The CDR3 runs to 14 residues. The germline V gene has CDR1 SGHDT and CDR2 YYEEEE. Trimming pared 2 bases from V and 4 bases from J, leaving 12 bases between. The chain's CDR3 is CASSLTGESYGYTF. CDR3 nucleotides: TGTGCCAGCAGCTTAACAGGAGAGAGCTATGGCTACACCTTC.

This chain connects TRBV5-5 to TRBJ1-6; no reliable D call. V was pared by 1 base and J by 0 bases, with 11 bases between. In germline, CDR1 is SGHKS, CDR2 YYEKEE (reference sequence). The CDR3 consists of 17 residues. The CDR3 loop is CASSLMSLSSYNSPLHF. CDR3 DNA: TGTGCCAGCAGCTTGATGAGCCTTAGCTCCTATAATTCACCCCTCCACTTT.

The CDR3 loop reads CASSYGRGTYNEQFF. The CDR3 nucleotides are TGTGCCAGCAGTTACGGGCGGGGGACCTACAATGAGCAGTTCTTC. This sequence joins TRBV6-2 or TRBV6-3 and TRBJ2-1; 7 bases match TRBD2. Germline trimming cut 2 bases from V and 2 bases from J; bases unmatched to any gene: 3. Germline values: CDR1 MNHEY, CDR2 SVGEGT. This CDR3 comprises 15 residues.